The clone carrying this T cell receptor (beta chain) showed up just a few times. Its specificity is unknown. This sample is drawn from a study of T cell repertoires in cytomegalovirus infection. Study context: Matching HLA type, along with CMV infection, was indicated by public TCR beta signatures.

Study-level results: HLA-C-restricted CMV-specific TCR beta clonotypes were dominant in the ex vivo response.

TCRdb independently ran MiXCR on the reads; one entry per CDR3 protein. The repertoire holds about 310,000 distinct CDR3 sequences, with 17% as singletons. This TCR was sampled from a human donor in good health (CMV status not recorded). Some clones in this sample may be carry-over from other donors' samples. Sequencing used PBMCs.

The CDR3 region has the DNA TGTGCCAGCAGTTTTCAGGGGGCAATCGGGGAGCTGTTTTTT. Encoded protein: CASSFQGAIGELFF. The rearrangement joins TRBV27 to TRBJ2-2; 8 nucleotides line up with TRBD1. This CDR3 spans 14 amino acids. After removal of 3 bases from V and 7 bases from J, the junction contained 4 bases not matched to a gene. CDR1 MNHEY and CDR2 SMNVEV come from the germline V gene (reference sequence).